This T cell receptor beta chain originates from a study of blood T cell repertoires in COVID-19. On the study more broadly: Samples of COVID-19 (acute and convalescent) were obtained from the United States, Italy and Spain.

Produced via immunoSEQ multiplex PCR; TCRdb's table is partial and in-frame only. There are about 280,000 clones in the sample; 85% occur only once, and around 2.3% lies in the top ten. The participants were between roughly 18 and 89 years old and came from some 25 US areas. Recovery among Cohort 3 donors was established by two negative PCRs, clearance, or symptom resolution. CDR1 and CDR2 (germline): LNHDA, SQIVND (reference sequence). V lost 2 bases to trimming and J lost 3 bases, with 11 bases between them. This CDR3 has 15 amino acids. Specimen: PBMCs or T cells enriched from blood (not recorded which). This clonotype was sampled from a woman aged 45-65 years who had recovered from COVID-19. This sequence joins TRBV19 and TRBJ2-1; D possibly corresponds to TRBD1 (5 bases). The CDR3, as DNA: TGTGCCAGTAGTATAATAGGGGAAGGCTACAATGAGCAGTTCTTC. Residues: CASSIIGEGYNEQFF. Full variable domain (outside the CDR3, taken from reference TRBV19 and TRBJ2-1): DGGITQSPKYLFRKEGQNVTLSCEQNLNHDAMYWYRQDPGQGLRLIYYSQIVNDFQKGDIAEGYSVSREKKESFPLTVTSAQKNPTAFYLCASSIIGEGYNEQFFGPGTRLTVL.